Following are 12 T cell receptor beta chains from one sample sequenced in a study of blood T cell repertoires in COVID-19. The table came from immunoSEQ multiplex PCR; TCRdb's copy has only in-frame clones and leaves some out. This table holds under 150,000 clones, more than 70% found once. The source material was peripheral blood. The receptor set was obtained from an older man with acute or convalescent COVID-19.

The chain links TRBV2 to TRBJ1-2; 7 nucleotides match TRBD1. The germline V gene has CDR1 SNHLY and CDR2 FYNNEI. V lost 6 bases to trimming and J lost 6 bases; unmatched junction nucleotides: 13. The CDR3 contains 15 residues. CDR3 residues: CASSPVANRGHGYTF. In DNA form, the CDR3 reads TGTGCCAGCAGCCCAGTGGCCAACAGGGGACATGGCTACACCTTC.

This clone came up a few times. The chain's CDR3 is CAISETLNEQFF. In DNA form, the CDR3 reads TGTGCCATCAGTGAGACCCTAAATGAGCAGTTCTTC. This chain connects TRBV10-3 to TRBJ2-1, with D hard to call. The CDR3 is 12 amino acids. Germline V gene lookup returns CDR1 ENHRY and CDR2 SYGVKD. V shed 2 bases and J shed 7 bases, with 6 bases lying between them.

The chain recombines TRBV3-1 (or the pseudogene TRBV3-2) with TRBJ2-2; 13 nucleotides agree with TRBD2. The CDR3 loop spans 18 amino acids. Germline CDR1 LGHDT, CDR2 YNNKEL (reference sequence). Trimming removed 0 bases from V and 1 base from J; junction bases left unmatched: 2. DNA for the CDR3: TGTGCCAGCAGCCAAGAGGGACTAGCGGGGAGGAACACCGGGGAGCTGTTTTTT. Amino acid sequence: CASSQEGLAGRNTGELFF.

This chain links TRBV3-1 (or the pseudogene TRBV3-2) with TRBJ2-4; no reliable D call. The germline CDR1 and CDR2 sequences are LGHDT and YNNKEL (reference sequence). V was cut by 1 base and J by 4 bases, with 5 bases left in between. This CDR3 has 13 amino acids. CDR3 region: CASSQGLKNIQYF. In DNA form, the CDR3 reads TGTGCCAGCAGCCAAGGACTGAAAAACATTCAGTACTTC.

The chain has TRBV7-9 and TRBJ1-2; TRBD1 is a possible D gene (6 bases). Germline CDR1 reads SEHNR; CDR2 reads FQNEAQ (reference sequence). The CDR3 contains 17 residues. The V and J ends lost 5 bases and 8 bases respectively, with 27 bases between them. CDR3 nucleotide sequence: TGTGCCAGCAGCCCAAGGGGGTGGGAACAGGGCCCCACGGGCTACACCTTC. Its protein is CASSPRGWEQGPTGYTF.

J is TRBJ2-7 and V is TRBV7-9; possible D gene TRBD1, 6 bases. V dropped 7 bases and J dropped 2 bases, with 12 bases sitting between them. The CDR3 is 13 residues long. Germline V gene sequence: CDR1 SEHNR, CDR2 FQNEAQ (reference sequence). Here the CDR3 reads CASTPGDPYEQYF. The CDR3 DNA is TGTGCCAGCACTCCAGGGGACCCCTACGAGCAGTACTTC.

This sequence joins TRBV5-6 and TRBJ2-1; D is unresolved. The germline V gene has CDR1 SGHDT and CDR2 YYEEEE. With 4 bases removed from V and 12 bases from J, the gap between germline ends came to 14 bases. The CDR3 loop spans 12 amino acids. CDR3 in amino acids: CASSSRASRQFF. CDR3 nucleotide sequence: TGTGCCAGCAGCAGCAGAGCGAGTCGGCAGTTCTTC.

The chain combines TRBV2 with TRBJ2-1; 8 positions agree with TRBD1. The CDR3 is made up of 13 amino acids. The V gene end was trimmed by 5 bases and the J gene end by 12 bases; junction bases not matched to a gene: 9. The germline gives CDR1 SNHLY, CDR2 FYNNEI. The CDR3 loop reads CASSIQGGHGQFF. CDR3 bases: TGTGCCAGCAGTATACAGGGGGGCCATGGGCAGTTCTTC.

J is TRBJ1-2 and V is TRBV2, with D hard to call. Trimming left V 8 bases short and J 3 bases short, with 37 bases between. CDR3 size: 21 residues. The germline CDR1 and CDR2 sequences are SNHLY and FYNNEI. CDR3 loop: CASYTYTSGVPVNGGHYGYTF. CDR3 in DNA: TGTGCCAGCTACACGTACACCTCTGGTGTTCCGGTTAACGGAGGACACTATGGCTACACCTTC. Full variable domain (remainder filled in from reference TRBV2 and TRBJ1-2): EPEVTQTPSHQVTQMGQEVILRCVPISNHLYFYWYRQILGQKVEFLVSFYNNEISEKSEIFDDQFSVERPDGSNFTLKIRSTKLEDSAMYFCASYTYTSGVPVNGGHYGYTFGSGTRLTVV.

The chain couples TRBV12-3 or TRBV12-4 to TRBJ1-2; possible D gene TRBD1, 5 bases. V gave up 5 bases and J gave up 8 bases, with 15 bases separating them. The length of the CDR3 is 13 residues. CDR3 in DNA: TGTGCCAGCAGTACTCAGGGAAATCTAGGCTACACCTTC. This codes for CASSTQGNLGYTF.

The CDR3 bases are TGCGCCAGCAGCTTGGATACATACGAGCAGTACTTC. This encodes CASSLDTYEQYF. The chain couples TRBV5-1 to TRBJ2-7; D is unresolved. V dropped 0 bases and J dropped 4 bases, with 5 bases sitting between them. CDR1 is SGHRS and CDR2 is YFSETQ in the germline V gene. The CDR3 length is 12 residues.

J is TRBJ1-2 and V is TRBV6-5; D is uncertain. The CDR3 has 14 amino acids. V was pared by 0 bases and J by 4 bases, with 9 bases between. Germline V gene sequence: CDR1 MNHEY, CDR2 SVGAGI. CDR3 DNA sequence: TGTGCCAGCAGTTACTCAGGAGGAGGCTATGGCTACACCTTC. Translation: CASSYSGGGYGYTF.